The T cell receptor beta chain under discussion was sequenced for a study of Graves' ophthalmopathy and Graves' hyperthyroidism (dated by TCRdb to the late 2010s). Some background on the complete study: Peripheral blood samples were taken at the time of initial diagnosis, before any treatment was given. For independent validation, a separate cohort was made up of 18 hyperthyroidism patients plus 17 patients who later progressed from hyperthyroidism to ophthalmopathy. After sampling, hyperthyroidism patients received methimazole starting at 30 mg daily, and ophthalmopathy patients received high-dose intravenous methylprednisolone. In total, under 150 blood samples were TCR-sequenced: 40 to 45 ophthalmopathy, some 75 hyperthyroidism and 17 hyperthyroidism-to-ophthalmopathy patients. The study used signatures of the TCR beta repertoire to tell Graves' ophthalmopathy apart from Graves' hyperthyroidism and to predict which patients would progress to ophthalmopathy. T-cell repertoires of thyroid tissue and blood were compared in 5 or 6 hyperthyroidism patients. The approximately 100 discovery patients were divided at random into training and test sets in a 7:3 ratio. A discovery set of 95 to 100 patients (roughly 41 ophthalmopathy, fewer than 60 stable hyperthyroidism) was enrolled to explore V-J signatures distinguishing ophthalmopathy from hyperthyroidism.

General conclusions and limits of the study: In validation, the model predicted ophthalmopathy progression with 70.59% sensitivity and about 73% specificity; roughly 12 predicted patients were CT-confirmed with GO in a median of approximately 6.2 months. Most expanded thyroid clonotypes with a frequency above 0.001 also appeared in blood, which suggests that blood repertoires may reflect the immune response in the thyroid. In cross-validation, the 13-signature model distinguished ophthalmopathy from stable hyperthyroidism with around 90% sensitivity and approximately 81% specificity, while in the test set the corresponding values were about 80% and 75%. No statistical method was used to set the sample size in advance, and the investigators knew which group each participant was assigned to.

This clonotype was found many times. Its specific antigen is unknown. Base qualities are not recorded, but no much larger clone differs from it by a single base. For repertoire sequencing, TCR beta CDR3 regions were amplified from RNA transcripts. HTBI primers and the Qiagen OneStep RT-PCR kit were used in a first-round RT-PCR, which was followed by a second-round multiplex PCR, size selection and purification. Libraries were sequenced paired-end with 100 bp reads on an Illumina HiSeq2000. The authors' pipeline ran thus. SOAPnuke was used for read processing, and reads with adapters, uncalled bases, a mean Phred below 15, or no exact constant-primer or identifier match were discarded. High-quality paired reads were merged with COPE v1.2.5. Clonotypes were defined as unique nucleotide sequences and were aligned to IMGT TRB V, D and J references using MiTCR v1.1. Analysis was restricted to V-J combinations with a frequency above 0.0001, which covered 98% to 99.2% of repertoires. For each V-J combination, a TCR clonal expansion and chaos score was defined as the ratio of F50 clonal expansion to chaos observed in the TCRdist matrix. Features were reduced by Welch's t-statistics and random forest to approximately 13 V-J combinations, which fed a naive Bayes classifier. Thyroid-blood repertoire similarity was quantified with the Morisita-Horn index. The public reads were run again by TCRdb, first through fastp at Q25 and then through MiXCR, and only productive beta chains were kept. One record per CDR3 amino acid sequence lists the most common genes and DNA. It is TCRdb's table, rather than the study itself, that gives the V and J calls and clone size. The sample yields 200,000 to 250,000 distinct CDR3 sequences; 25% to 30% were counted once. The ten largest clones capture about 9.3% of the sample.

Trimming removed 6 bases from V and 5 bases from J; the gene matches leave 6 bases unexplained. CDR1 and CDR2 were assigned from the germline V gene as MNHNS and SASEGT. The CDR3 contains 14 residues, cysteine and phenylalanine counted. Kept here is only the CDR3 DNA, which spans 42 bases and is read in frame from base 1. The ophthalmopathy patients had moderately to severely active disease, with a Clinical Activity Score of 3 or higher, a NOSPECS grade of 4 or higher, and a disease duration of less than 3 months. Patients with other autoimmune diseases, uncontrolled infections, pregnancy or lactation were excluded from the study. Diagnosis relied on clinical symptoms, serum thyroxine, TRAb, thyroid ultrasound and orbital computed tomography. PBMCs were isolated from around 10 ml of fresh peripheral blood by Ficoll-Paque density gradient centrifugation. Total RNA was extracted using Trizol reagent, and RNA quality was checked on an Agilent 2100 Bioanalyzer.

Recombination joined TRBV6-1 with TRBJ2-5; 10 central nucleotides agree with TRBD2. The receptor's source is a middle-aged man with Graves' ophthalmopathy. Donor details come from another sample of the same person, matched by shared clones. Sample: peripheral blood. The nucleotide sequence reads as follows: TGTGCCAGCAGAGAGCGGGAGGGCCTTGAGACCCAGTACTTC. It translates as CASREREGLETQYF.